The 2 T cell receptor beta chains in this list originate from one sample, sequenced in a study of CD8+ T cells in alopecia areata. Treatment: oral pan-JAK inhibitor, 5-10 mg twice daily. Following extraction, RNA underwent reverse transcription to cDNA, which served as the sequencing template. Libraries were prepared by immunoSEQ multiplex PCR; TCRdb keeps only in-frame clonotypes and omits some of them. The repertoire holds about 220,000 clones, with more than 45% as singletons. The source was CD4+ T cells sorted from blood, collected at week 4, from a patient treated with tofacitinib. The receptors derive from a human donor with alopecia areata.

V usage is TRBV7-3 and J usage is TRBJ1-6; D is possibly TRBD1 (5 bases). This CDR3 is 14 amino acids long. The V gene lost 4 bases and the J gene lost 9 bases, with 13 bases spanning the gap. Germline V gene sequence: CDR1 SGHTA, CDR2 FQGTGA. Written as DNA, the CDR3 is TGTGCCAGCAGCTCCGACAGCTTGGGTTCACCCCTCCACTTT. Translation gives CASSSDSLGSPLHF.

Only a few counts were recorded for this clone. This chain joins TRBV7-2 and TRBJ2-6, with D unclear. V was cut by 0 bases and J by 2 bases, with 5 bases left in between. Per the germline V gene, CDR1 is SGHTA and CDR2 is FQGNSA. The CDR3 consists of 15 residues. The CDR3 coding sequence is TGTGCCAGCAGCTTAGCCCCTACTGGGGCCAACGTCCTGACTTTC. Translating gives CASSLAPTGANVLTF.